This TCR beta chain emerged from a study of cytomegalovirus exposure and HLA in healthy donors. General study points: The study listed roughly 160 cytomegalovirus-associated TCR beta chains. Donor immune exposure was known only as CMV serostatus.

The V and J ends lost 0 bases and 4 bases, in that order; junction bases with no gene match: 2. This CDR3 region has 14 residues. Germline values: CDR1 PRHDT, CDR2 FYEKMQ (reference sequence). Vbeta (60) and Jbeta (13) primers were used in the PCR. Profiled with immunoSEQ multiplex PCR; TCRdb holds only in-frame clones, not every one. In the table there are roughly 120,000 clones, 8% to 9.5% of which are singletons. Concerning this clone: No antigen is known for it.

This TCR derives from a man between 40 and 49 years old in good health and CMV-seronegative. Specimen: PBMCs. The genes are TRBV13 and TRBJ2-7, with 8 nucleotides matching TRBD2. CDR3 region: CASSLGRGGYEQYF. Written as DNA, the CDR3 is TGTGCCAGCAGCTTAGGCCGCGGGGGGTACGAGCAGTACTTC.